This T cell receptor beta chain was obtained from a study of blood T cell repertoires in COVID-19. Only in-frame clones appear in the TCRdb table, and some are missing; sequencing was by immunoSEQ multiplex PCR. The sample records approximately 210,000 clones, 82% being singletons. The length of the CDR3 is 14 residues. Germline-derived CDR1 and CDR2 are SGHTS and YDEGEE. Trimming cost V 3 bases and J 1 base; bases outside gene matches: 3. V gene TRBV5-8 combines with J gene TRBJ1-1; TRBD1 agrees at 7 bases. This receptor was obtained from a woman older than 75 with acute or convalescent COVID-19. The sequencing input was peripheral blood. CDR3 nucleotides: TGTGCCAGCAGCTCCCGGACAGGGAACACTGAAGCTTTCTTT. Translation: CASSSRTGNTEAFF.